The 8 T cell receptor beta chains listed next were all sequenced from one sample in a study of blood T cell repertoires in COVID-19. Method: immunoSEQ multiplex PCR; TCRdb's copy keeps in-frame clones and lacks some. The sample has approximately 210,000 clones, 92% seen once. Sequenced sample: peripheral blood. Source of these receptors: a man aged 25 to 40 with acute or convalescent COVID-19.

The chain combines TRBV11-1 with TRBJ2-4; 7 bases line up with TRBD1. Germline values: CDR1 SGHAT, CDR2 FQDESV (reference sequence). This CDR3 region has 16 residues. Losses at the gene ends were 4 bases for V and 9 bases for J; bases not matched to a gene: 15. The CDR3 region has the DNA TGTGCCAGCAGCTCCACCCTAGACCCGACAGGGTCCATTCAGTACTTC. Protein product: CASSSTLDPTGSIQYF.

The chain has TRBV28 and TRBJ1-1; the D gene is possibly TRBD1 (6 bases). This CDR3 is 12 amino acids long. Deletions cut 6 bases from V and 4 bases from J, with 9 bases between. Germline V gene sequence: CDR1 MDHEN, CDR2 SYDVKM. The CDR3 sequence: CASRQGPTEAFF. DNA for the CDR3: TGTGCCAGCAGGCAGGGGCCCACTGAAGCTTTCTTT.

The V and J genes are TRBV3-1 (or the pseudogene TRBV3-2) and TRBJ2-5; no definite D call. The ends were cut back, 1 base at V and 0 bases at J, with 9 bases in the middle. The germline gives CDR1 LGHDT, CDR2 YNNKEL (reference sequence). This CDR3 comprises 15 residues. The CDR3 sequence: CASSQVPRYQETQYF. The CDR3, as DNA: TGTGCCAGCAGCCAAGTCCCGAGGTACCAAGAGACCCAGTACTTC.

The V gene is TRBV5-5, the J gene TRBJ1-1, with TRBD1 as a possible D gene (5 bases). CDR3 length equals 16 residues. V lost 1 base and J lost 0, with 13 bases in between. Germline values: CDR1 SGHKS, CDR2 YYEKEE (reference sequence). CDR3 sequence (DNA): TGTGCCAGCAGCTTGCCGGGGGGAGGAATGAACACTGAAGCTTTCTTT. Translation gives CASSLPGGGMNTEAFF.

DNA for the CDR3: TGTGCCAGCAGCACCGCCGGGACAGGGGTCGGAAAGACCCAGTACTTC. It codes for CASSTAGTGVGKTQYF. The chain is built from TRBV21-1 and TRBJ2-5; the D call TRBD1 from the table was never checked on the DNA. TRBV21-1 is marked as a pseudogene. The CDR3 has 16 residues.

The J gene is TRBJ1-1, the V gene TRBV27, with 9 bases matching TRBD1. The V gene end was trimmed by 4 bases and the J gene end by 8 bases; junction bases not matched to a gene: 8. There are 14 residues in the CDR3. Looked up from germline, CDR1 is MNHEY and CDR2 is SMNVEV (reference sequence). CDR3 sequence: CASSSGQGSSEAFF. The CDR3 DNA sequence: TGTGCCAGCAGTTCTGGACAGGGGAGTTCAGAAGCTTTCTTT.

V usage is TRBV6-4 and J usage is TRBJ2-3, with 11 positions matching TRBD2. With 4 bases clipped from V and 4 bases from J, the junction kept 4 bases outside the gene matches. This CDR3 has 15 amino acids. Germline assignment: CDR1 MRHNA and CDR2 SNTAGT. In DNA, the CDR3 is TGTGCCAGCAGTGGAACTAGCGGGGGCCCAGATACGCAGTATTTT. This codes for CASSGTSGGPDTQYF.

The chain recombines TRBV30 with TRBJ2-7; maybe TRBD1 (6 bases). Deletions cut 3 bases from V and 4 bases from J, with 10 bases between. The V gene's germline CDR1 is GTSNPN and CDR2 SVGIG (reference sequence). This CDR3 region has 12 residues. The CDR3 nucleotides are TGTGCCTGGAGCAGGGGATCGTACGAGCAGTACTTC. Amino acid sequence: CAWSRGSYEQYF.